This T cell receptor beta chain is drawn from a study of shared clonotypes between healthy human individuals. Ten immunoSEQ deep assay plates held the unsorted PBMC DNA. TCRdb keeps only in-frame clones here, not all; method: immunoSEQ multiplex PCR. In the table there are about 480,000 clones, 79% of which are singletons. The V segment lost 3 bases and the J segment 4 bases; nucleotides outside the gene matches: 6. From germline, CDR1 is MNHNS and CDR2 SASEGT. The CDR3 has 15 amino acids. The sequence was obtained from a woman aged 40 to 49 in good health. Some clones in this sample may be carry-over from other donors' samples. Sample: PBMCs. The J gene is TRBJ2-5, the V gene TRBV6-1; 9 bases map to TRBD1. CDR3 nucleotides: TGTGCCAGCAGTGACCGGGGACAGGGTCGAGAGACCCAGTACTTC. Translated, it gives CASSDRGQGRETQYF.